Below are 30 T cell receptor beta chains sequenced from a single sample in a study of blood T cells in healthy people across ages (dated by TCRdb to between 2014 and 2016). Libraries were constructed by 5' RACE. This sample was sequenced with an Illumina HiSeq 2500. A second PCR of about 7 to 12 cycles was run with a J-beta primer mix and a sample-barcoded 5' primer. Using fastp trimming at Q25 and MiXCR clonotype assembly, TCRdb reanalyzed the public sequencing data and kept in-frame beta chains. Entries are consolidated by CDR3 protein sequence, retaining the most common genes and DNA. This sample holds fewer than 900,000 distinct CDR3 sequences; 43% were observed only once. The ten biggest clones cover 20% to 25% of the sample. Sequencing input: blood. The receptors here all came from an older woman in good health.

The CDR3 bases are TGTGCCAGTAGTTCCTCCTCTACCGAAGAGACCCAGTACTTC. This gives the protein CASSSSSTEETQYF. The J gene is TRBJ2-5, the V gene TRBV19; no reliable D call. Germline V gives CDR1 LNHDA, CDR2 SQIVND (reference sequence). CDR3 length: 14 residues. Trimming stripped 5 bases from V and 3 bases from J, with 13 bases between.

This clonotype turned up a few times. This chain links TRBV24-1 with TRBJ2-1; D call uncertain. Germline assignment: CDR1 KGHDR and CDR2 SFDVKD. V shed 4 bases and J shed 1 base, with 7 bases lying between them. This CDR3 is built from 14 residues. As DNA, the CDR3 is TGTGCCACCAGTGAACCCAAGTCCTACAATGAGCAGTTCTTC. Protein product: CATSEPKSYNEQFF.

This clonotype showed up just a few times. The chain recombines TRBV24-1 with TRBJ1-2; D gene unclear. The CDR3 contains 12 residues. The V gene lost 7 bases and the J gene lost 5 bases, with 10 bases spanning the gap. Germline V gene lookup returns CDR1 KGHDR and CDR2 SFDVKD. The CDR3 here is CATSGIGYGYTF. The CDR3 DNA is TGTGCCACCAGCGGTATTGGTTATGGCTACACCTTC.

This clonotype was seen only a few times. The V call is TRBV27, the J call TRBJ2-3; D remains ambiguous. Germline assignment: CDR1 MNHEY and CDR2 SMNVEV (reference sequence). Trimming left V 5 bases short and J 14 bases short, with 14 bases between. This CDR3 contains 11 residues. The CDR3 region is CASSTRHVRYF. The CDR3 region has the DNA TGTGCCAGCAGTACTCGACACGTCCGGTATTTT.

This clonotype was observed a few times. The CDR3 sequence: CASSSNLGQDPGDTF. Here the CDR3 DNA reads TGTGCCAGCAGCTCTAATCTAGGACAGGATCCAGGGGACACCTTC. This chain joins TRBV7-2 and TRBJ1-2; TRBD1 aligns across 7 bases. Germline V gives CDR1 SGHTA, CDR2 FQGNSA. This CDR3 comprises 15 residues. After removal of 4 bases from V and 12 bases from J, the junction contained 17 bases not matched to a gene.

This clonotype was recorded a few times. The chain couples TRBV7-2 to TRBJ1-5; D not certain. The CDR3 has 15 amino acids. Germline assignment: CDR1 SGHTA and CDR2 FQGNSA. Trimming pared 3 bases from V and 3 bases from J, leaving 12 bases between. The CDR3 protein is CASSFRSNINQPQHF. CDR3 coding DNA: TGTGCCAGCAGCTTTCGTTCGAACATCAATCAGCCCCAGCATTTT.

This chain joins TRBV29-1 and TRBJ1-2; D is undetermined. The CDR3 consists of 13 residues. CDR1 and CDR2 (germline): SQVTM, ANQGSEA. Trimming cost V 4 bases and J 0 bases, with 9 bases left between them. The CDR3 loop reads CSVGGRANYGYTF. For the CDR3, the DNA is TGCAGCGTTGGGGGAAGGGCTAACTATGGCTACACCTTC. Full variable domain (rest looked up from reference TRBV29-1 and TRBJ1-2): SAVISQKPSRDICQRGTSLTIQCQVDSQVTMMFWYRQQPGQSLTLIATANQGSEATYESGFVIDKFPISRPNLTFSTLTVSNMSPEDSSIYLCSVGGRANYGYTFGSGTRLTVV.

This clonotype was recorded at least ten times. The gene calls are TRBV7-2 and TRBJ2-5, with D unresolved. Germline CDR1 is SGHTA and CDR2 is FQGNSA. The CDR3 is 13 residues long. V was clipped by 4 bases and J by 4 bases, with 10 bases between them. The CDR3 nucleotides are TGTGCCAGCAGCTCCAGAGTTACAGAGACCCAGTACTTC. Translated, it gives CASSSRVTETQYF.

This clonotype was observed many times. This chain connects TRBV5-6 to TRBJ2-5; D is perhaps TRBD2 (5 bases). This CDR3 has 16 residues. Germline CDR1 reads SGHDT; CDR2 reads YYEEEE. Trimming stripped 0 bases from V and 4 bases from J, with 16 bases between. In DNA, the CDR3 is TGTGCCAGCAGCTTGGATCGGACTCGCTTATCAGAGACCCAGTACTTC. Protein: CASSLDRTRLSETQYF.

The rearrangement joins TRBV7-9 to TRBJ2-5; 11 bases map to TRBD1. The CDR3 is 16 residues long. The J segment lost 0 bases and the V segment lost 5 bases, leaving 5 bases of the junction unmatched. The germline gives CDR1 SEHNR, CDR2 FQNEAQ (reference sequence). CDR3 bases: TGTGCCAGCAGCAACCGGACAGGGGGCTACCAAGAGACCCAGTACTTC. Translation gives CASSNRTGGYQETQYF.

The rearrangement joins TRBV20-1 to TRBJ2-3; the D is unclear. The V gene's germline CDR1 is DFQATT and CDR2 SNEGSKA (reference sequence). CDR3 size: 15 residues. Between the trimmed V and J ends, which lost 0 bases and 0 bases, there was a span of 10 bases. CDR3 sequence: CSARDKQRSTDTQYF. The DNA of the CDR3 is TGCAGTGCTAGAGATAAGCAGCGAAGCACAGATACGCAGTATTTT.

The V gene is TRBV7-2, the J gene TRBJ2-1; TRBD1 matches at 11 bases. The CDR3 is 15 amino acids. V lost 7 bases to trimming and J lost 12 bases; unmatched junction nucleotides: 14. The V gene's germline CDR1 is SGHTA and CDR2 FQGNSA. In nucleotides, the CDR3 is TGTGCCAGCAACTCCGGGACAGGGGGACGCTCGGCGCAGTTCTTC. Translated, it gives CASNSGTGGRSAQFF.

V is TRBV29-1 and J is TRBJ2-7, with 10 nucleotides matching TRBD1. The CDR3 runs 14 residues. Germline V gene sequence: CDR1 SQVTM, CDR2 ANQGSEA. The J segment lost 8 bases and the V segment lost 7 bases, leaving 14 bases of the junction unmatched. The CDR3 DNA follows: TGCAGCGCAAAAGGGACAGGGGTTCGTGGCAAGCAGTACTTC. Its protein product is CSAKGTGVRGKQYF.

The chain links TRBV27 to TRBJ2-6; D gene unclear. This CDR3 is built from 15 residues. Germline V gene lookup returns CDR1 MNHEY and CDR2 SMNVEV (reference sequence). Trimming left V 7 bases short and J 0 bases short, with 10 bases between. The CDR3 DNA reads TGTGCCAGCACCCGGCTGGGCTCTGGGGCCAACGTCCTGACTTTC. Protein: CASTRLGSGANVLTF.

The CDR3 coding sequence is TGCAGTGCTAAAACAGGGACGACCGGTGGCTACACCTTC. Its protein is CSAKTGTTGGYTF. The chain is built from TRBV20-1 and TRBJ1-2; possible D gene TRBD1, 6 bases. The germline V gene has CDR1 DFQATT and CDR2 SNEGSKA (reference sequence). V lost 4 bases, J lost 7 bases, and 16 bases lay in between. This CDR3 contains 13 residues.

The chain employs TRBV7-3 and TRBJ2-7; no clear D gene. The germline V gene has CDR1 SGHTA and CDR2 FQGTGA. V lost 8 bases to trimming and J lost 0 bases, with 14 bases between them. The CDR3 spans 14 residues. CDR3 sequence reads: CASGQRVSSYEQYF. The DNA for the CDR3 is TGTGCCAGCGGCCAACGGGTCTCCTCCTACGAGCAGTACTTC.

The CDR3 is CAIAGREETQYF. CDR3 sequence (DNA): TGTGCCATCGCGGGCAGGGAAGAGACCCAGTACTTC. The chain carries TRBV10-3 and TRBJ2-5; D is tentatively TRBD1 or TRBD2 (5 bases each). The CDR3 is 12 amino acids. Trimming took off 8 bases at V and 3 bases at J, with 10 bases between the two ends. Germline CDR1 and CDR2: ENHRY and SYGVKD.

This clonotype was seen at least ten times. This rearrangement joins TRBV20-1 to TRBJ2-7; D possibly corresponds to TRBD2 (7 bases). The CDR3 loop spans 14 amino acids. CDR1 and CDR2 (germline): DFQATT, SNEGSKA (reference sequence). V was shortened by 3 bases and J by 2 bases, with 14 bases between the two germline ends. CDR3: CSASWRGRPYEQYF. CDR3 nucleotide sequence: TGCAGTGCTAGTTGGCGGGGGCGTCCCTACGAGCAGTACTTC.

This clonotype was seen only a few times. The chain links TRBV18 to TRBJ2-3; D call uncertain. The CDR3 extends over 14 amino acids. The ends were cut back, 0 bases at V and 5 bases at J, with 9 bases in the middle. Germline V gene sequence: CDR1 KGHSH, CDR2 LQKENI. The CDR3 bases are TGTGCCAGCTCACCACCGTATAGTCTAGATACGCAGTATTTT. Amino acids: CASSPPYSLDTQYF.

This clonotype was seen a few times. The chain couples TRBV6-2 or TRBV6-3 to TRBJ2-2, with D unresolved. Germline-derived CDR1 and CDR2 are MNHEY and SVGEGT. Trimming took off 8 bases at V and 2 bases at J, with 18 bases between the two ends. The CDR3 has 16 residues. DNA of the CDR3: TGTGCCAGCGATGAAGGGTCTACGGATAACACCGGGGAGCTGTTTTTT. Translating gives CASDEGSTDNTGELFF.

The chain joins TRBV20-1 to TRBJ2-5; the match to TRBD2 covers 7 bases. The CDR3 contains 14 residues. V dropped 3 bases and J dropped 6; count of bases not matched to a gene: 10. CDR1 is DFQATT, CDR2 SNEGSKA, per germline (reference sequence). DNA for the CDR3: TGCAGTGCTAGCGGCGCTGGGGGGGGGAAGACCCAGTACTTC. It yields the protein CSASGAGGGKTQYF.

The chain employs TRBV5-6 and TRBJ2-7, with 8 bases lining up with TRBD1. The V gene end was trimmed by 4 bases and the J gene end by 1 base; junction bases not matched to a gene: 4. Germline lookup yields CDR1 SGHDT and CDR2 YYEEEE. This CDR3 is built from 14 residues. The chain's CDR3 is CASSRQGPSYEQYF. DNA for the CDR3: TGTGCCAGCAGCCGACAGGGGCCATCCTACGAGCAGTACTTC.

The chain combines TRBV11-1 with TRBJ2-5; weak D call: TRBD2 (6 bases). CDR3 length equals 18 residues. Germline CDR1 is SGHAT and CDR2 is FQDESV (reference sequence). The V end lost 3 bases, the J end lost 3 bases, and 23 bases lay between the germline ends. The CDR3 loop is CASSLGWGGAAEEETQYF. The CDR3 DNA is TGTGCCAGCAGCTTGGGATGGGGAGGCGCCGCGGAAGAAGAGACCCAGTACTTC.

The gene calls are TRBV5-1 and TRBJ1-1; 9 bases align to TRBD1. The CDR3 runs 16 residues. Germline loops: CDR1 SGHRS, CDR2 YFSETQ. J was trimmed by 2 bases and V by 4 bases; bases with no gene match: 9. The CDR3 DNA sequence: TGCGCCAGCAGCGCGGGACCGGGACAGGGAAACACTGAAGCTTTCTTT. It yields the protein CASSAGPGQGNTEAFF.

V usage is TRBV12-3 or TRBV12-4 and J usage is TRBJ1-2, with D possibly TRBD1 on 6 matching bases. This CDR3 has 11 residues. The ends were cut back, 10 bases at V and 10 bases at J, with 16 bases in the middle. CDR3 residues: CATSSGEIYTF. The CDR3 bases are TGTGCCACCAGCTCAGGGGAGATCTACACCTTC.

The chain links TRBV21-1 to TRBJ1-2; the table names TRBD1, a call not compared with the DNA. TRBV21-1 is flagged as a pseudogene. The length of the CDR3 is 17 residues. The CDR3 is CASLPRDRGCRNYGYTF. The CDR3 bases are TGTGCCAGCCTCCCCCGGGACAGGGGTTGCAGGAACTATGGCTACACCTTC.

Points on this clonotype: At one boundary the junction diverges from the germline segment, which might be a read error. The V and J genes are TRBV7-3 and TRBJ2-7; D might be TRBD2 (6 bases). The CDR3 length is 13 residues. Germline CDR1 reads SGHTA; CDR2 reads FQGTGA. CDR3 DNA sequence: TGTGCCTGCAGCTCGGGACTCCCGGAGGCCCAGTACTTC. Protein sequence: CACSSGLPEAQYF.

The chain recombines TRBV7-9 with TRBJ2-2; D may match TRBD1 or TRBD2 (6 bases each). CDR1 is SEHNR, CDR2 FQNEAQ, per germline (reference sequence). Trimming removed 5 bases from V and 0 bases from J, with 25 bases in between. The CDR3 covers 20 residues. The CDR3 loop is CASSRQLLGGTSSNTGELFF. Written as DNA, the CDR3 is TGTGCCAGCAGCCGCCAACTCCTAGGGGGGACAAGTTCGAACACCGGGGAGCTGTTTTTT.

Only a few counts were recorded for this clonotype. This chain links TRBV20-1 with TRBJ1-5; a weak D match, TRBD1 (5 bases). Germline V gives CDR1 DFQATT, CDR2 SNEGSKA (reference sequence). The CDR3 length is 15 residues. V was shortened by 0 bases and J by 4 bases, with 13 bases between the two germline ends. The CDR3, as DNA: TGCAGTGCTAGAGAGTGGGGGGTCAGTAATCAGCCCCAGCATTTT. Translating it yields CSAREWGVSNQPQHF.

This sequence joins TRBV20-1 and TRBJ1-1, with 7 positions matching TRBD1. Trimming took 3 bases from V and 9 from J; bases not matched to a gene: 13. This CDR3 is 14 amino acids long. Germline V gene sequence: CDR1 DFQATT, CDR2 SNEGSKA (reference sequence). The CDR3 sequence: CSARGGGPTTKAFF. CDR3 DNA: TGCAGTGCTAGGGGAGGGGGCCCAACAACCAAAGCTTTCTTT.